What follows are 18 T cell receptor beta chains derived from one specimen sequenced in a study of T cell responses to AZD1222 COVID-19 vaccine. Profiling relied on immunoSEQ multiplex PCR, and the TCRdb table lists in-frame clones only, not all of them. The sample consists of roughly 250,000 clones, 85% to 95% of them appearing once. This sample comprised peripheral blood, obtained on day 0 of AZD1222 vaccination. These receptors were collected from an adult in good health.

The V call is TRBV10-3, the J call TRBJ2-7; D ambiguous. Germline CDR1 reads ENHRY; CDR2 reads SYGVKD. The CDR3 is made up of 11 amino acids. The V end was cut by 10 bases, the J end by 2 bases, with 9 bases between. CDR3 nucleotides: TGTGCCACCGGAGTTGCCTACGAGCAGTACTTC. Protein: CATGVAYEQYF.

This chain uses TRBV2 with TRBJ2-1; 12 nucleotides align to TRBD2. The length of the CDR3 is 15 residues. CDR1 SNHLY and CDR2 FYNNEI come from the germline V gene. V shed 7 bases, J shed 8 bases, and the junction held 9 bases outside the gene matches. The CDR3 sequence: CASKGASGRGDEQFF. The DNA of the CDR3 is TGTGCCAGCAAAGGGGCTAGCGGGAGGGGTGATGAGCAGTTCTTC.

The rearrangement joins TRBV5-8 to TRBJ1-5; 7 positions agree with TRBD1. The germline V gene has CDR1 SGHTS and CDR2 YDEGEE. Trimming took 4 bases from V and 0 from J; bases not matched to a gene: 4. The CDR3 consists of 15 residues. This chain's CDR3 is CASSPTGISNQPQHF. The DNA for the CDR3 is TGTGCCAGCAGCCCGACAGGGATTAGCAATCAGCCCCAGCATTTT.

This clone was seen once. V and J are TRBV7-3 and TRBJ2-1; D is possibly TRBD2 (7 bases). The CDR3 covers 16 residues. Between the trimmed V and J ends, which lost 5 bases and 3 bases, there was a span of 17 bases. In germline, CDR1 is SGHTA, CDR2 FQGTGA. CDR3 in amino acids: CASSPWGGANYNEQFF. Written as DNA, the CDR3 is TGTGCCAGCAGCCCCTGGGGGGGGGCCAACTACAATGAGCAGTTCTTC.

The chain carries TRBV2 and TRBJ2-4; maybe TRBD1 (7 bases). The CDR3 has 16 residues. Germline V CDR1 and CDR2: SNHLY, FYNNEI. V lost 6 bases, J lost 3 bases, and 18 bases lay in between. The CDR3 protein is CASSHRGRRDKNIQYF. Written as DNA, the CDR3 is TGTGCCAGCAGCCACAGGGGTAGGAGGGACAAAAACATTCAGTACTTC.

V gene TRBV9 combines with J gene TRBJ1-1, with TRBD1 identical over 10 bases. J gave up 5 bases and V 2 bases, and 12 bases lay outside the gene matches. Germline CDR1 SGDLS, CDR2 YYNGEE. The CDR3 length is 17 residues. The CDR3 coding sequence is TGTGCCAGCAGCGTGGGGGACAGGGGTTTTGGAGAGACTGAAGCTTTCTTT. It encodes CASSVGDRGFGETEAFF.

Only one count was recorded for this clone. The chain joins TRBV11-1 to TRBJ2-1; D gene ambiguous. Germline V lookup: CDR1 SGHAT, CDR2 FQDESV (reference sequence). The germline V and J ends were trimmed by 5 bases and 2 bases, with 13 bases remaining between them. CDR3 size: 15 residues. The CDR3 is CASSGKVRAYNEQFF. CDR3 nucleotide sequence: TGTGCCAGCAGCGGGAAGGTTAGGGCCTACAATGAGCAGTTCTTC.

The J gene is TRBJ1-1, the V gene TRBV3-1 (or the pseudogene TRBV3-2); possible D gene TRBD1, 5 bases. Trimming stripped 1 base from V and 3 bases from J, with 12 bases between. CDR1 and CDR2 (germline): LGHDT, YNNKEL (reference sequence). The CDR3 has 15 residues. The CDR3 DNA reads TGTGCCAGCAGCCAAGGATCTGGGGGGGACACTGAAGCTTTCTTT. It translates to CASSQGSGGDTEAFF.

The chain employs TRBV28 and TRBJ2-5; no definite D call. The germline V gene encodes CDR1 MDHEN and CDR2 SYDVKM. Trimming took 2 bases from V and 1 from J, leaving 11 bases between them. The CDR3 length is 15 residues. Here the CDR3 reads CASSLLKGPQETQYF. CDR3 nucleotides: TGTGCCAGCAGTTTACTTAAGGGTCCCCAAGAGACCCAGTACTTC.

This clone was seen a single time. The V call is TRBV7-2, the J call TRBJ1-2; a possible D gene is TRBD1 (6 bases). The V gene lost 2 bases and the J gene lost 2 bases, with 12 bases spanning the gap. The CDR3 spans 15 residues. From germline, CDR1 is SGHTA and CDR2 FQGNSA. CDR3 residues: CASSLTPGVNYGYTF. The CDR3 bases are TGTGCCAGCAGCTTAACGCCAGGGGTAAACTATGGCTACACCTTC.

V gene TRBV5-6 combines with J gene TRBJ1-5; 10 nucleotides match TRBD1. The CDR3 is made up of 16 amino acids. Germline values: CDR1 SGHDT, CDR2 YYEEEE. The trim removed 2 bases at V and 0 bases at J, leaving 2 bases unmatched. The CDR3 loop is CASSFGTGVSNQPQHF. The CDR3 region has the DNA TGTGCCAGCAGCTTCGGGACAGGGGTTAGCAATCAGCCCCAGCATTTT.

This CDR3 reads CASSLGTSGSTDTQYF. CDR3 nucleotide sequence: TGTGCCAGCAGCTTGGGAACTAGCGGGAGCACAGATACGCAGTATTTT. V and J are TRBV5-4 and TRBJ2-3; TRBD2 agrees at 9 bases. V lost 0 bases, J lost 0 bases, and 2 bases stayed unmatched. The CDR3 is made up of 16 amino acids. The V gene's germline CDR1 is SGHNT and CDR2 YYREEE (reference sequence).

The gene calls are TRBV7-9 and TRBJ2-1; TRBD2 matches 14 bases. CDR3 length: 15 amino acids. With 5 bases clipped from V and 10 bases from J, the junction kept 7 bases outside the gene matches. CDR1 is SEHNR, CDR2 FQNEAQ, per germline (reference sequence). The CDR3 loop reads CASSPRTSGRREQFF. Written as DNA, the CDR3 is TGTGCCAGCAGCCCGAGGACTAGCGGGAGGCGCGAGCAGTTCTTC.

The DNA for the CDR3 is TGTGCCAGCAGGGACAGGGTAGGCAGCAATCAGCCCCAGCATTTT. Translating gives CASRDRVGSNQPQHF. J is TRBJ1-5 and V is TRBV6-5, with TRBD1 matching over 8 bases. Trimming cost V 6 bases and J 1 base; bases outside gene matches: 5. Germline V gene lookup returns CDR1 MNHEY and CDR2 SVGAGI. CDR3 length equals 15 residues.

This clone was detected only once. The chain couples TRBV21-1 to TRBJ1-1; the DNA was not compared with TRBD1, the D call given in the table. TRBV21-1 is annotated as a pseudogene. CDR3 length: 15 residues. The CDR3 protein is CATGQLQGPNTEAFF. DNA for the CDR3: TGTGCCACCGGACAGCTCCAGGGACCGAACACTGAAGCTTTCTTT.

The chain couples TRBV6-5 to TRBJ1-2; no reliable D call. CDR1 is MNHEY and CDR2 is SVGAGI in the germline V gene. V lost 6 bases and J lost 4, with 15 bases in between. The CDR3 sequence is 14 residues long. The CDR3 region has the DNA TGTGCCAGCAGAGATTCAGGTAGATCCTATGGCTACACCTTC. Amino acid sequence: CASRDSGRSYGYTF.

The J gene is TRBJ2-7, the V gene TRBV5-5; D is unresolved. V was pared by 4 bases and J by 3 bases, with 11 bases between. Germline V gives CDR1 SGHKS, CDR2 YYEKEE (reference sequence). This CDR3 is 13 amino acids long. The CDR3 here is CASSTDVHYEQYF. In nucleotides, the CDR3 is TGTGCCAGCAGCACGGACGTCCACTACGAGCAGTACTTC.

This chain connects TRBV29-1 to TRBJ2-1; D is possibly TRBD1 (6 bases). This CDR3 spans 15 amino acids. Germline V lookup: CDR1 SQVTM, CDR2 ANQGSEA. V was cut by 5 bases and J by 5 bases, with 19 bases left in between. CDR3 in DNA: TGCAGCGTTCCCCAGAGGGGGTTGCCTAACAATGAGCAGTTCTTC. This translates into CSVPQRGLPNNEQFF.